This T cell receptor beta chain was profiled in a study of shared T cell receptors in the human thymus. V dropped 6 bases and J dropped 7 bases, with 12 bases sitting between them. Germline V gene sequence: CDR1 SGHAT, CDR2 FQNNGV. This CDR3 contains 13 residues. Repertoires were generated with immunoSEQ multiplex PCR, while TCRdb's copy carries only in-frame clones and drops some. This table holds about 660,000 clones, around nine tenths found once. The data were also submitted as part of a second study, on human thymus T cells. As reported in that work: Resections were taken during corrective heart surgery, and the thymus tissue came from these. Thymic and blood repertoires seemed to favor certain V and J genes. Highly overlapping thymic repertoires among unrelated individuals were reported in related research.

This sequence originates from a boy under three years old with a congenital heart defect. This chain joins TRBV11-2 and TRBJ1-4; D possibly corresponds to TRBD1 (5 bases). Sequences were obtained from thymocytes. The CDR3 is CASRERRGEKLFF. CDR3 DNA sequence: TGTGCCAGCAGGGAGAGAAGGGGTGAAAAACTGTTTTTT.